These 18 T cell receptor beta chains share one sample of origin, sequenced in a study of identical twins. TCRdb reprocessed the 5' RACE reads via MiXCR and lists one record per CDR3 protein. The sample records about 530,000 distinct CDR3 sequences, about 16% being singletons. This sample was also put to use in a study of yellow fever vaccine responses in identical twins.

Sample: CD4+ T cells sorted from blood. The origin of the receptors is a woman younger than 35 in good health.

This chain connects TRBV10-3 to TRBJ2-7; 9 bases agree with TRBD2. With 3 bases clipped from V and 6 bases from J, the junction kept 6 bases outside the gene matches. Germline V gives CDR1 ENHRY, CDR2 SYGVKD. CDR3 length: 14 amino acids. The DNA of the CDR3 is TGTGCCATCAGTGACTGGCGGGAGGGAGGCGAGCAGTACTTC. Translated, it gives CAISDWREGGEQYF.

V and J are TRBV5-1 and TRBJ1-1, with 9 positions matching TRBD1. There are 13 residues in the CDR3. Germline V gives CDR1 SGHRS, CDR2 YFSETQ. J was trimmed by 13 bases and V by 5 bases; bases with no gene match: 12. In DNA, the CDR3 is TGCGCCAGCAGACCGGGACAGGGAGGAATAGATTTCTTT. Its translation is CASRPGQGGIDFF.

V and J are TRBV11-2 and TRBJ2-7; either TRBD1 or TRBD2 may supply D (6 bases each). V was clipped by 3 bases and J by 1 base, with 13 bases between them. Germline V gene lookup returns CDR1 SGHAT and CDR2 FQNNGV. The CDR3 is 15 residues long. The DNA for the CDR3 is TGTGCCAGCAGCTTCACGAGAGGGGGGTCCTACGAGCAGTACGTC. This translates into CASSFTRGGSYEQYV.

The CDR3, as DNA: TGTGCCAGCAGCCGTGGGGGGATGAGCAATCAGCCCCAGCATTTT. Its protein product is CASSRGGMSNQPQHF. The chain employs TRBV11-2 and TRBJ1-5, with D maybe TRBD1 (5 bases). The V gene's germline CDR1 is SGHAT and CDR2 FQNNGV. This CDR3 spans 15 amino acids. V gave up 5 bases and J gave up 1 base, with 12 bases separating them.

DNA for the CDR3: TGTGCCAGCAGCGCACAGGGACAGCACACTGAAGCTTTCTTT. As protein: CASSAQGQHTEAFF. This sequence joins TRBV7-9 and TRBJ1-1, with 7 bases identical to TRBD1. The V gene's germline CDR1 is SEHNR and CDR2 FQNEAQ (reference sequence). With 5 bases clipped from V and 3 bases from J, the junction kept 6 bases outside the gene matches. The CDR3 is made up of 14 amino acids.

The rearrangement uses TRBV7-3 and TRBJ1-1; TRBD1 aligns across 8 bases. The junction had 12 bases not matched to a gene; V was cut back by 5 bases and J by 1 base. The CDR3 has 17 amino acids. In germline, CDR1 is SGHTA, CDR2 FQGTGA. Here the CDR3 reads CASSAGTGGGKNTEAFF. The CDR3 nucleotides are TGTGCCAGCAGCGCCGGGACAGGAGGGGGAAAGAACACTGAAGCTTTCTTT.

This clonotype was detected only a few times. The chain recombines TRBV4-1 with TRBJ2-3; either TRBD1 or TRBD2 may supply D (6 bases each). Trimming pared 0 bases from V and 0 bases from J, leaving 13 bases between. This CDR3 spans 17 amino acids. The V gene's germline CDR1 is MGHRA and CDR2 YSYEKL. CDR3 bases: TGCGCCAGCAGCCAAGAAGGAGGGGGGATGAGCACAGATACGCAGTATTTT. It encodes CASSQEGGGMSTDTQYF.

The gene calls are TRBV20-1 and TRBJ2-3; TRBD2 is a possible D gene (5 bases). V lost 6 bases to trimming and J lost 8 bases, with 18 bases between them. Germline loops: CDR1 DFQATT, CDR2 SNEGSKA (reference sequence). The CDR3 runs to 13 residues. The DNA for the CDR3 is TGCAGTGCGCCGGGGAATATCAGTCCTACGCAGTATTTT. Amino acids: CSAPGNISPTQYF.

This clonotype was found a few times. V is TRBV20-1 and J is TRBJ2-3, with D perhaps TRBD2 (6 bases). CDR1 is DFQATT, CDR2 SNEGSKA, per germline (reference sequence). This CDR3 contains 15 residues. V gave up 7 bases and J gave up 3 bases, with 20 bases separating them. CDR3 sequence (DNA): TGCAGTGAGATAGCGTTGGCGGGACTGACAGATACGCAGTATTTT. Amino acid sequence: CSEIALAGLTDTQYF.

This clonotype was found many times. The rearrangement uses TRBV4-2 and TRBJ2-5; D is undetermined. V was cut by 1 base and J by 0 bases, with 3 bases left in between. Germline lookup yields CDR1 LGHNA and CDR2 YNFKEQ. The CDR3 is 13 amino acids. CDR3 sequence: CASSQVDQETQYF. The DNA of the CDR3 is TGTGCCAGCAGCCAAGTCGACCAAGAGACCCAGTACTTC.

CDR3 bases: TGCGCCAGCAGCTTGCAGGGAGGCGAAGCTTTCTTT. Residues: CASSLQGGEAFF. This chain links TRBV5-1 with TRBJ1-1, with a weak D call TRBD1 (5 bases). V lost 1 base and J 8 bases, leaving 9 bases between the germline ends. Per the germline V gene, CDR1 is SGHRS and CDR2 is YFSETQ. This CDR3 comprises 12 residues.

Only a few counts were recorded for this clonotype. This chain links TRBV2 with TRBJ2-7, with TRBD1 identical over 10 bases. The CDR3 has 14 amino acids. V was clipped by 7 bases and J by 3 bases; unmatched bases: 6. Looked up from germline, CDR1 is SNHLY and CDR2 is FYNNEI. The CDR3 sequence: CASTRTGGLYEQYV. CDR3 DNA sequence: TGTGCCAGCACCAGGACAGGGGGGCTCTACGAGCAGTACGTC.

The chain has TRBV6-1 and TRBJ1-5, with 11 bases identical to TRBD1. The V segment lost 6 bases and the J segment 1 base; nucleotides outside the gene matches: 11. Germline V gives CDR1 MNHNS, CDR2 SASEGT. The CDR3 contains 18 residues. The CDR3 sequence is CASSPRTGGLWSNQPQHF. CDR3 DNA sequence: TGTGCCAGCAGCCCAAGGACAGGGGGCTTATGGAGCAATCAGCCCCAGCATTTT.

The chain links TRBV10-3 to TRBJ1-1; possible D gene TRBD1, 6 bases. V was shortened by 3 bases and J by 5 bases, with 13 bases between the two germline ends. Germline CDR1 reads ENHRY; CDR2 reads SYGVKD. The CDR3 covers 14 residues. The CDR3 bases are TGTGCCATCAGTGAATTGACAGGACGGACTGAAGCTTTCTTT. Its translation: CAISELTGRTEAFF.

This clonotype was found a few times. The chain joins TRBV7-2 to TRBJ2-1; 10 bases align to TRBD2. The CDR3 extends over 14 amino acids. Trimming took 4 bases from V and 7 from J; bases not matched to a gene: 4. Germline V gene lookup returns CDR1 SGHTA and CDR2 FQGNSA. The CDR3 sequence: CASSSSGRGNEQFF. In DNA form, the CDR3 reads TGTGCCAGCAGCTCTAGCGGGAGAGGTAATGAGCAGTTCTTC.

The rearrangement joins TRBV29-1 to TRBJ2-7, with TRBD1 as a possible D gene (5 bases). Germline-derived CDR1 and CDR2 are SQVTM and ANQGSEA. With 4 bases removed from V and 2 bases from J, the gap between germline ends came to 9 bases. There are 12 residues in the CDR3. In DNA, the CDR3 is TGCAGCGTTGCAGGGCCAGCCTACGAGCAGTACTTC. Its protein product is CSVAGPAYEQYF.

This CDR3 is CASSARPSGTGNSNEQYV. CDR3 in DNA: TGTGCCAGCAGCGCCCGTCCGTCCGGGACAGGGAATAGCAACGAGCAGTACGTC. V is TRBV21-1 and J is TRBJ2-7; the table gives TRBD1 as D, unverified against the DNA. TRBV21-1 is a pseudogene segment. The CDR3 spans 18 residues.

In its sample, this clonotype was seen a few times. V and J are TRBV20-1 and TRBJ2-1, with TRBD2 matching 8 bases. CDR3 length: 15 amino acids. The J segment lost 8 bases and the V segment lost 0 bases, leaving 9 bases of the junction unmatched. CDR1 DFQATT and CDR2 SNEGSKA come from the germline V gene (reference sequence). The CDR3 reads CSARDLAGGTHEQFF. CDR3 in DNA: TGCAGTGCTAGAGATTTGGCGGGAGGTACACATGAGCAGTTCTTC.